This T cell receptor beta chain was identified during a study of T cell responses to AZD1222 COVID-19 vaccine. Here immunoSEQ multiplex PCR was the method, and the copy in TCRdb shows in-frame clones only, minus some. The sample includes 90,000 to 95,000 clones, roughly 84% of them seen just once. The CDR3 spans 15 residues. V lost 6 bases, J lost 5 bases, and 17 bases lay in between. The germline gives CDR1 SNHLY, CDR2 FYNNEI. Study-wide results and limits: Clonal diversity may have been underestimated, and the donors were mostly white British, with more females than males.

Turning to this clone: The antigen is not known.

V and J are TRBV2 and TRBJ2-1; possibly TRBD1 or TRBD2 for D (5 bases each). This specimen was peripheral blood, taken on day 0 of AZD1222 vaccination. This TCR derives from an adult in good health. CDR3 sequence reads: CASRGTPLSDNEQFF. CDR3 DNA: TGTGCCAGCAGAGGGACCCCCCTAAGTGACAATGAGCAGTTCTTC.